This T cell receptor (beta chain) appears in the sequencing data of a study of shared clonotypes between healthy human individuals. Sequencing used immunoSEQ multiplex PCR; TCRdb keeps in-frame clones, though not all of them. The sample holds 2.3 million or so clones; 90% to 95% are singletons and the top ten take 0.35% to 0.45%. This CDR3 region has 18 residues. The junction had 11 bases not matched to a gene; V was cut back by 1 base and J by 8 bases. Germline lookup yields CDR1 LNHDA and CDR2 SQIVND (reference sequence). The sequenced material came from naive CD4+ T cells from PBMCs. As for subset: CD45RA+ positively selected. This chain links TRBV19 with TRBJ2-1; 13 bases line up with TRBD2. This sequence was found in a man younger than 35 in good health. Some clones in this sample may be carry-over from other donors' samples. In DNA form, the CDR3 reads TGTGCCAGTAGTATAGCCAGGACTAGCGGGAGTTTGACCCATGAGCAGTTCTTC. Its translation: CASSIARTSGSLTHEQFF.